This T cell receptor beta chain was found in a study of T cells after yellow fever vaccination. A universal primer site and UMIs were added as TCR cDNA was made by 5'RACE template switching. MiXCR, applied by TCRdb to the 5' RACE reads, yields one record per CDR3 protein. In the table there are about 340,000 distinct CDR3 sequences, 9.5% to 15% of which are singletons. The source is a man aged 18 to 30 who received the YFV17D yellow fever vaccine. The source material was CD4+ T cells sorted from PBMCs, sampled 15 days after the yellow fever booster vaccination.

CDR3 residues: CASSYGWSGEAFF. CDR3 nucleotides: TGTGCCAGCAGTTACGGGTGGAGCGGGGAAGCTTTCTTT. The chain carries TRBV6-5 and TRBJ1-1, with D unresolved. This CDR3 spans 13 amino acids. Germline V lookup: CDR1 MNHEY, CDR2 SVGAGI. The V end lost 2 bases, the J end lost 8 bases, and 12 bases lay between the germline ends.